This TCR beta chain comes out of a study of cytomegalovirus exposure and HLA in healthy donors. The PCR ran on 60 Vbeta and 13 Jbeta primers. Repertoires were generated with immunoSEQ multiplex PCR, while TCRdb's copy carries only in-frame clones and drops some. Among 130,000 or so clones listed, 65% to 80% were seen once. Per the germline V gene, CDR1 is MGHRA and CDR2 is YSYEKL. The CDR3 totals 18 residues. V lost 2 bases to trimming and J lost 0 bases, with 20 bases between them. The rearrangement joins TRBV4-1 to TRBJ2-7, with D perhaps TRBD2 (5 bases). The origin of this receptor is a woman younger than 35 in good health and CMV-seronegative. The source material was PBMCs. CDR3 residues: CASSQFTADGLSSYEQYF. In DNA, the CDR3 is TGCGCCAGCAGCCAATTCACAGCGGATGGGCTCAGCTCCTACGAGCAGTACTTC.